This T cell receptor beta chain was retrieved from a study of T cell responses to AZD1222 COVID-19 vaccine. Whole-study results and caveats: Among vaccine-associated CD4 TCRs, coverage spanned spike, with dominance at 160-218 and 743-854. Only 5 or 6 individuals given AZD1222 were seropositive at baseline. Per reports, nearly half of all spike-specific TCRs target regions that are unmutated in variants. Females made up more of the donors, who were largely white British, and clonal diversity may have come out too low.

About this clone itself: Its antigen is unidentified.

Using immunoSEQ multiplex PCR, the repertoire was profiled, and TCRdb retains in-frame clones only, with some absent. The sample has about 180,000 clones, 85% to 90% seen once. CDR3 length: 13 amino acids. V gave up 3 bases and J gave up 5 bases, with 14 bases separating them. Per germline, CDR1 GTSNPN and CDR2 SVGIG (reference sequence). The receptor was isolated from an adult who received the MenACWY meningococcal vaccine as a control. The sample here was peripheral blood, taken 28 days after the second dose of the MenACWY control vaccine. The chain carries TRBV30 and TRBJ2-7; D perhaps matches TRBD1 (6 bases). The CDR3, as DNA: TGTGCCTGGAGCCAAGGGGGAGCGAACGAGCAGTACTTC. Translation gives CAWSQGGANEQYF.